Shown below are 10 T cell receptor beta chains from a single sample sequenced in a study of blood T cell repertoires in COVID-19. Generated by immunoSEQ multiplex PCR, the TCRdb table keeps only in-frame clones and is missing some. The sample has under 150,000 clones; about 85% are singletons. What was sequenced was peripheral blood. These receptors originate from a human donor in a cohort sampled during active COVID-19.

The chain is built from TRBV9 and TRBJ2-7, with D unclear. Trimming removed 0 bases from V and 2 bases from J, with 9 bases in between. Germline values: CDR1 SGDLS, CDR2 YYNGEE. The CDR3 covers 14 residues. The CDR3: CASSVDNPPYEQYF. CDR3 in DNA: TGTGCCAGCAGCGTAGACAACCCACCCTACGAGCAGTACTTC.

This chain connects TRBV3-1 (or the pseudogene TRBV3-2) to TRBJ2-1; 7 positions match TRBD2. Germline assignment: CDR1 LGHDT and CDR2 YNNKEL (reference sequence). The junction had 17 bases not matched to a gene; V was cut back by 0 bases and J by 0 bases. The CDR3 has 21 amino acids. Here the CDR3 reads CASSQDGGSPERDRSYNEQFF. For the CDR3, the DNA is TGTGCCAGCAGCCAAGATGGAGGATCGCCCGAGCGGGACCGCTCCTACAATGAGCAGTTCTTC.

The V call is TRBV13, the J call TRBJ1-2, with TRBD1 identical over 10 bases. After removal of 5 bases from V and 4 bases from J, the junction contained 13 bases not matched to a gene. The CDR3 length is 17 residues. The germline V gene encodes CDR1 PRHDT and CDR2 FYEKMQ (reference sequence). The CDR3 region has the DNA TGTGCCAGCAGCATGGGGACAGGGGATCCCCGGGCCTATGGCTACACCTTC. It is translated as CASSMGTGDPRAYGYTF.

This clone was counted only a few times. J is TRBJ1-2 and V is TRBV5-1, with TRBD1 matching over 9 bases. The CDR3 length is 14 residues. V lost 7 bases and J lost 4; bases outside the gene matches: 8. Germline V gene lookup returns CDR1 SGHRS and CDR2 YFSETQ. As DNA, the CDR3 is TGCGCCAGCGCCGGACAGGGGATTGGCTATGGCTACACCTTC. It specifies CASAGQGIGYGYTF.

For this clone: Additional DNA sequences in this sample encode the identical CDR3. CDR3 bases: TGTGCCAGCAGGCGACAGGGAGGCTACACCTTC. Protein: CASRRQGGYTF. The genes are TRBV6-5 and TRBJ1-2, with TRBD1 matching 7 bases. The V segment lost 6 bases and the J segment 8 bases; nucleotides outside the gene matches: 3. The CDR3 runs 11 residues. In germline, CDR1 is MNHEY, CDR2 SVGAGI.

This clone was recorded only once. The CDR3 nucleotides read TGCAGTGCTAGTATGGAGTCCAATCAGCCCCAGCATTTT. It translates to CSASMESNQPQHF. The rearrangement uses TRBV20-1 and TRBJ1-5; no definite D call. The CDR3 is 13 residues long. The V and J ends lost 3 bases and 3 bases respectively, with 9 bases between them. The germline CDR1 and CDR2 sequences are DFQATT and SNEGSKA (reference sequence).

The chain has TRBV4-2 and TRBJ1-6; 7 bases are shared with TRBD1. The CDR3 has 16 residues. J was trimmed by 7 bases and V by 3 bases; bases with no gene match: 9. Germline values: CDR1 LGHNA, CDR2 YNFKEQ. CDR3 sequence reads: CASSHASGQPNSPLHF. DNA of the CDR3: TGTGCCAGCAGCCACGCCTCGGGACAGCCAAATTCACCCCTCCACTTT.

Only a few counts were recorded for this clone. The chain has TRBV5-6 and TRBJ1-2; D is unclear. The CDR3 sequence is 15 residues long. V was trimmed by 4 bases and J by 1 base, leaving 14 bases between them. Germline CDR1 reads SGHDT; CDR2 reads YYEEEE. As DNA, the CDR3 is TGTGCCAGCAGCGTTTTGACACAGAATAACTATGGCTACACCTTC. This encodes CASSVLTQNNYGYTF.

On this clone itself: At one of its ends the junction is not consistent with the germline gene, which may arise from a read error. The V call is TRBV7-7, the J call TRBJ2-3; a possible D gene is TRBD2 (5 bases). Germline assignment: CDR1 SSHAT and CDR2 FNYEAQ (reference sequence). CDR3 length: 13 residues. The CDR3 sequence is CASSEDRGDTQYF. Written as DNA, the CDR3 is TGTGCTAGCAGCGAGGACCGAGGGGATACGCAGTATTTT.

J is TRBJ2-1 and V is TRBV5-1; the match to TRBD2 covers 15 bases. The junction had 3 bases not matched to a gene; V was cut back by 4 bases and J by 7 bases. Per germline, CDR1 SGHRS and CDR2 YFSETQ. CDR3 length: 15 residues. Written as DNA, the CDR3 is TGCGCCAGCAGCGAGGGACTAGCGGGGGGAAATGAGCAGTTCTTC. This translates into CASSEGLAGGNEQFF.